The 5 T cell receptor beta chains in this list originate from one sample, sequenced in a study of cytomegalovirus exposure and HLA in healthy donors. The primer mix had 60 Vbeta and 13 Jbeta primers. Clones were sequenced by immunoSEQ multiplex PCR, and TCRdb holds only the in-frame ones, with some missing. The sample's table shows some 51,000 clones. The sequencing sample was made of PBMCs. The receptors come from a man aged 50 or older in good health and CMV-seropositive.

About this clone: Mismatch with germline at one junction end may stem from a read error. The gene calls are TRBV6-5 and TRBJ1-6; D not certain. CDR3 length: 11 residues. The V gene's germline CDR1 is MNHEY and CDR2 SVGAGI. The CDR3 loop reads CASSPNTRIDF. The CDR3 bases are TGTGCCAGCAGTCCCAACACCCGCATCGACTTT.

This rearrangement joins TRBV29-1 to TRBJ2-6, with D unresolved. The CDR3 extends over 16 amino acids. Germline V lookup: CDR1 SQVTM, CDR2 ANQGSEA. With 0 bases removed from V and 0 bases from J, the gap between germline ends came to 9 bases. In DNA form, the CDR3 reads TGCAGCGTTGAAGAGCGACATGTCTCTGGGGCCAACGTCCTGACTTTC. Residues: CSVEERHVSGANVLTF.

A note on this clone: At one boundary the junction diverges from the germline segment, which might be a read error. The rearrangement links TRBV7-7 to TRBJ1-2, with D maybe TRBD1 (6 bases). The CDR3 is 15 amino acids. Per the germline V gene, CDR1 is SSHAT and CDR2 is FNYEAQ (reference sequence). For the CDR3, the DNA is TGTGCTAGCAGCTTAGCGGGGACAAAGGGGAACGGCTACACCTTC. Its protein is CASSLAGTKGNGYTF.

V usage is TRBV4-2 and J usage is TRBJ2-2; D is undetermined. The CDR3 totals 14 residues. Looked up from germline, CDR1 is LGHNA and CDR2 is YNFKEQ. The V and J ends lost 4 bases and 4 bases respectively, with 10 bases between them. DNA of the CDR3: TGTGCCAGCAGCCCTTTGACAAGCACCGGGGAGCTGTTTTTT. The encoded protein is CASSPLTSTGELFF.

The genes are TRBV2 and TRBJ1-2, with 9 bases aligning to TRBD1. The CDR3 has 13 amino acids. The V gene's germline CDR1 is SNHLY and CDR2 FYNNEI. The J segment lost 7 bases and the V segment lost 7 bases, leaving 7 bases of the junction unmatched. The CDR3 reads CASTTGGGRGYTF. The CDR3 coding sequence is TGTGCCAGCACGACAGGGGGAGGACGTGGCTACACCTTC.